A selection of T cell receptor beta chains follows, all from one sample in a study of blood T cell repertoires in COVID-19. Sequenced by immunoSEQ multiplex PCR; TCRdb stores in-frame clones only, minus some. The sample lists 300,000 to 400,000 clones; 80% to 90% were seen once. The specimen sequenced was peripheral blood. The receptors come from a man aged 30 to 39 with active or convalescent COVID-19. Both conserved end residues are part of each CDR3. D genes are given only for firm matches. A row's size may be missing; if present it is once, few, many or a size class.

CDR3aa: CASSPRSAVDEQFF
CDR3nt: TGTGCCAGCAGCCCGCGTAGTGCGGTAGATGAGCAGTTCTTC
v_gene: TRBV9
abundance: once
d_gene: -
j_gene: TRBJ2-1

CDR3aa: CASSGIQGNYGYTF
CDR3nt: TGTGCCAGCAGCGGCATACAGGGAAACTATGGCTACACCTTC
v_gene: TRBV9
abundance: few
d_gene: -
j_gene: TRBJ1-2

CDR3aa: CASTQGEGNTIYF
CDR3nt: TGTGCCAGCACACAGGGTGAAGGAAACACCATATATTTT
v_gene: TRBV9
abundance: -
d_gene: -
j_gene: TRBJ1-3

CDR3aa: CASSQVPRGRTNEQYF
CDR3nt: TGCGCCAGCAGCCAAGTTCCAAGGGGGCGAACAAACGAGCAGTACTTC
v_gene: TRBV4-1
abundance: -
d_gene: TRBD1
j_gene: TRBJ2-7

CDR3aa: CASSPQGANYGYTF
CDR3nt: TGTGCCAGCAGCCCACAGGGGGCTAACTATGGCTACACCTTC
v_gene: TRBV7-2
abundance: -
d_gene: TRBD1
j_gene: TRBJ1-2

CDR3aa: CASSEGVGELFF
CDR3nt: TGTGCCAGCAGTGAAGGAGTCGGGGAGCTGTTTTTT
v_gene: TRBV6-1
abundance: -
d_gene: -
j_gene: TRBJ2-2

CDR3aa: CAWSVGGGNQPQHF
CDR3nt: TGTGCCTGGAGTGTAGGCGGGGGCAATCAGCCCCAGCATTTT
v_gene: TRBV30
abundance: -
d_gene: -
j_gene: TRBJ1-5

CDR3aa: CATSDQGYGYTF
CDR3nt: TGTGCCACCAGTGATCAGGGGTATGGCTACACCTTC
v_gene: TRBV24-1
abundance: -
d_gene: -
j_gene: TRBJ1-2

CDR3aa: CATSTFSTSGGTSTDTQYF
CDR3nt: TGTGCCACCAGCACCTTCAGTACTAGCGGGGGAACTAGCACAGATACGCAGTATTTT
v_gene: TRBV15
abundance: -
d_gene: TRBD2
j_gene: TRBJ2-3

CDR3aa: CASSRQGNYGYTF
CDR3nt: TGTGCCAGTTCAAGACAGGGGAACTATGGCTACACCTTC
v_gene: TRBV19
abundance: -
d_gene: TRBD1
j_gene: TRBJ1-2

CDR3aa: CAWKIGATVSSYNSPLHF
CDR3nt: TGTGCCTGGAAGATTGGGGCCACCGTTAGCTCCTATAATTCACCCCTCCACTTT
v_gene: TRBV30
abundance: -
d_gene: -
j_gene: TRBJ1-6

CDR3aa: CATSREGLRTGELFF
CDR3nt: TGTGCCACCAGCAGAGAAGGACTACGAACCGGGGAGCTGTTTTTT
v_gene: TRBV15
abundance: -
d_gene: -
j_gene: TRBJ2-2

CDR3aa: CASRPTSGGFLEQFF
CDR3nt: TGTGCCAGCAGACCGACTAGCGGGGGGTTTCTTGAGCAGTTCTTC
v_gene: TRBV7-8
abundance: -
d_gene: TRBD2
j_gene: TRBJ2-1

CDR3aa: CASRRHNSNQPQHF
CDR3nt: TGTGCCAGCAGACGACATAATAGCAATCAGCCCCAGCATTTT
v_gene: TRBV6-5
abundance: many
d_gene: -
j_gene: TRBJ1-5

CDR3aa: CASSVDWEDTEAFF
CDR3nt: TGTGCCAGCAGTGTGGACTGGGAGGACACTGAAGCTTTCTTT
v_gene: TRBV2
abundance: -
d_gene: -
j_gene: TRBJ1-1

CDR3aa: CASSGQGDEAFF
CDR3nt: TGTGCCAGCAGCGGACAGGGCGATGAAGCTTTCTTT
v_gene: TRBV9
abundance: once
d_gene: TRBD1
j_gene: TRBJ1-1

CDR3aa: CASSQDSFGGGYTF
CDR3nt: TGCGCCAGCAGCCAAGACTCCTTTGGGGGCGGCTACACCTTC
v_gene: TRBV4-1
abundance: -
d_gene: -
j_gene: TRBJ1-2

CDR3aa: CASSPAPGHAEKLFF
CDR3nt: TGTGCCAGCAGTCCTGCCCCCGGTCATGCTGAAAAACTGTTTTTT
v_gene: TRBV28
abundance: -
d_gene: -
j_gene: TRBJ1-4

CDR3aa: CASSKPGLANYEQFF
CDR3nt: TGCGCCAGCAGCAAGCCCGGACTAGCCAACTATGAGCAGTTCTTC
v_gene: TRBV4-1
abundance: -
d_gene: TRBD2
j_gene: TRBJ2-1

CDR3aa: CASSPLRLSDNEQFF
CDR3nt: TGTGCCAGCAGCCCTCTACGACTATCCGACAATGAGCAGTTCTTC
v_gene: TRBV7-6
abundance: -
d_gene: -
j_gene: TRBJ2-1

CDR3aa: CATSRGSGNTIYF
CDR3nt: TGTGCCACCAGTCGGGGCTCTGGAAACACCATATATTTT
v_gene: TRBV24-1
abundance: many
d_gene: -
j_gene: TRBJ1-3

CDR3aa: CASSGQGLDEQYF
CDR3nt: TGTGCCAGCAGTGGACAGGGGTTGGACGAGCAGTACTTC
v_gene: TRBV12-3/TRBV12-4
abundance: once
d_gene: TRBD1
j_gene: TRBJ2-7

CDR3aa: CASSPPGGTNEKLFF
CDR3nt: TGCGCCAGCAGTCCTCCGGGGGGAACTAATGAAAAACTGTTTTTT
v_gene: TRBV5-1
abundance: -
d_gene: -
j_gene: TRBJ1-4

CDR3aa: CATSRDLYRSGTGELFF
CDR3nt: TGTGCCACCAGCAGAGATCTATACCGCTCGGGCACCGGGGAGCTGTTTTTT
v_gene: TRBV15
abundance: -
d_gene: -
j_gene: TRBJ2-2

CDR3aa: CAISGLPANTGELFF
CDR3nt: TGTGCCATCAGTGGACTTCCCGCGAACACCGGGGAGCTGTTTTTT
v_gene: TRBV10-3
abundance: -
d_gene: -
j_gene: TRBJ2-2

CDR3aa: CAISDGAGSNQPQHF
CDR3nt: TGTGCCATCAGTGATGGTGCGGGCAGCAATCAGCCCCAGCATTTT
v_gene: TRBV10-3
abundance: few
d_gene: -
j_gene: TRBJ1-5

CDR3aa: CASSPGDSGTGGYTF
CDR3nt: TGTGCCAGCAGCCCCGGGGACTCCGGAACGGGAGGCTACACCTTC
v_gene: TRBV9
abundance: -
d_gene: -
j_gene: TRBJ1-2

CDR3aa: CASSKTGDLNGYTF
CDR3nt: TGTGCCAGTAGTAAGACAGGGGATCTCAATGGCTACACCTTC
v_gene: TRBV19
abundance: -
d_gene: TRBD1
j_gene: TRBJ1-2

CDR3aa: CASTWTTNSPLHF
CDR3nt: TGTGCCAGCACTTGGACAACTAATTCACCCCTCCACTTT
v_gene: TRBV11-3
abundance: -
d_gene: -
j_gene: TRBJ1-6

CDR3aa: CASSPSLGQGLYEQYF
CDR3nt: TGTGCCAGCAGCCCCAGCCTGGGACAGGGGTTATACGAGCAGTACTTC
v_gene: TRBV6-6
abundance: -
d_gene: TRBD1
j_gene: TRBJ2-7

CDR3aa: CASSGDRAEAFF
CDR3nt: TGTGCCAGCAGCGGAGACAGGGCTGAAGCTTTCTTT
v_gene: TRBV9
abundance: once
d_gene: TRBD1
j_gene: TRBJ1-1

CDR3aa: CASSYSGGLRETQYF
CDR3nt: TGTGCCAGCAGTTATAGCGGGGGTCTCAGGGAGACCCAGTACTTC
v_gene: TRBV6-5
abundance: -
d_gene: TRBD2
j_gene: TRBJ2-5

CDR3aa: CATSRDRENTEAFF
CDR3nt: TGTGCCACCAGCAGGGACAGGGAGAACACTGAAGCTTTCTTT
v_gene: TRBV15
abundance: few
d_gene: TRBD1
j_gene: TRBJ1-1

CDR3aa: CASSLSRTGPRGAFF
CDR3nt: TGTGCCAGCAGTTTATCCCGTACCGGGCCCCGGGGAGCTTTCTTT
v_gene: TRBV27
abundance: -
d_gene: -
j_gene: TRBJ1-1

CDR3aa: CASSPRQLAKNIQYF
CDR3nt: TGTGCCAGTAGTCCCAGACAGTTAGCCAAAAACATTCAGTACTTC
v_gene: TRBV19
abundance: -
d_gene: -
j_gene: TRBJ2-4

CDR3aa: CASSLRISYEQYF
CDR3nt: TGCGCCAGCAGCTTGCGGATCTCCTACGAGCAGTACTTC
v_gene: TRBV4-3
abundance: -
d_gene: -
j_gene: TRBJ2-7

CDR3aa: CASSEVLQDEQFF
CDR3nt: TGTGCCAGCAGTGAAGTTTTGCAGGATGAGCAGTTCTTC
v_gene: TRBV2
abundance: -
d_gene: -
j_gene: TRBJ2-1

CDR3aa: CASSPLAGVRNEQFF
CDR3nt: TGCGCCAGCAGCCCCTTAGCGGGAGTGCGAAATGAGCAGTTCTTC
v_gene: TRBV5-1
abundance: -
d_gene: TRBD2
j_gene: TRBJ2-1

CDR3aa: CASSQDGGLSTDTQYF
CDR3nt: TGTGCCAGCAGCCAAGACGGGGGACTCAGCACAGATACGCAGTATTTT
v_gene: TRBV14
abundance: -
d_gene: -
j_gene: TRBJ2-3

CDR3aa: CASRGTGGGELFF
CDR3nt: TGTGCCAGCAGGGGGACAGGGGGCGGGGAGCTGTTTTTT
v_gene: TRBV2
abundance: -
d_gene: TRBD1
j_gene: TRBJ2-2

CDR3aa: CASSLVATKLAGGQNEQFF
CDR3nt: TGTGCCAGCAGCTTAGTCGCGACTAAACTAGCGGGGGGGCAAAATGAGCAGTTCTTC
v_gene: TRBV7-2
abundance: once
d_gene: TRBD2
j_gene: TRBJ2-1

CDR3aa: CASSLTGQGYQPQHF
CDR3nt: TGTGCCAGCAGCCTTACTGGACAGGGGTACCAGCCCCAGCATTTT
v_gene: TRBV9
abundance: -
d_gene: TRBD1
j_gene: TRBJ1-5

CDR3aa: CASSYRDTDTQYF
CDR3nt: TGTGCCAGCAGTTATAGAGACACAGATACGCAGTATTTT
v_gene: TRBV6-2/TRBV6-3
abundance: few
d_gene: -
j_gene: TRBJ2-3

CDR3aa: CASSNSGVDYEQYF
CDR3nt: TGTGCCAGCAGTAATAGCGGTGTTGACTACGAGCAGTACTTC
v_gene: TRBV11-2
abundance: few
d_gene: -
j_gene: TRBJ2-7

CDR3aa: CASSGGQGARGYTF
CDR3nt: TGTGCCAGCAGCGGAGGACAGGGGGCCCGAGGCTACACCTTC
v_gene: TRBV2
abundance: once
d_gene: TRBD1
j_gene: TRBJ1-2

CDR3aa: CASGGEMNGYTF
CDR3nt: TGCGCCAGCGGAGGGGAAATGAATGGCTACACCTTC
v_gene: TRBV5-1
abundance: few
d_gene: -
j_gene: TRBJ1-2

CDR3aa: CASVLALSYNEQFF
CDR3nt: TGTGCCAGCGTACTAGCCCTTTCCTACAATGAGCAGTTCTTC
v_gene: TRBV28
abundance: -
d_gene: -
j_gene: TRBJ2-1

CDR3aa: CASSPGQGDVNSPLHF
CDR3nt: TGTGCCAGCAGCCCGGGACAAGGGGATGTCAATTCACCCCTCCACTTT
v_gene: TRBV5-4
abundance: -
d_gene: -
j_gene: TRBJ1-6

CDR3aa: CASGRGHPNTEAFF
CDR3nt: TGTGCTAGTGGCCGGGGACATCCGAACACTGAAGCTTTCTTT
v_gene: TRBV12-5
abundance: -
d_gene: -
j_gene: TRBJ1-1

CDR3aa: CASSRTVLHEQYF
CDR3nt: TGTGCCAGCAGTAGGACAGTACTCCACGAGCAGTACTTC
v_gene: TRBV6-6
abundance: once
d_gene: -
j_gene: TRBJ2-7

CDR3aa: CAWSVRDRGFSGYTF
CDR3nt: TGTGCCTGGAGTGTAAGGGACAGGGGCTTCAGTGGCTACACCTTC
v_gene: TRBV30
abundance: -
d_gene: TRBD1
j_gene: TRBJ1-2

CDR3aa: CAWDYGTAPSGYTF
CDR3nt: TGTGCCTGGGACTACGGGACAGCCCCCAGTGGCTACACCTTC
v_gene: TRBV30
abundance: -
d_gene: TRBD1
j_gene: TRBJ1-2

CDR3aa: CASSRSGTGAYEQYF
CDR3nt: TGCGCCAGCAGCCGGTCCGGGACAGGGGCCTACGAGCAGTACTTC
v_gene: TRBV4-1
abundance: -
d_gene: TRBD1
j_gene: TRBJ2-7

CDR3aa: CAWSVYGTGELFF
CDR3nt: TGTGCCTGGAGTGTTTACGGCACCGGGGAGCTGTTTTTT
v_gene: TRBV30
abundance: -
d_gene: -
j_gene: TRBJ2-2

CDR3aa: CASSYYGSSTDTQYF
CDR3nt: TGTGCCAGCAGTTACTACGGTTCCAGCACAGATACGCAGTATTTT
v_gene: TRBV6-5
abundance: -
d_gene: -
j_gene: TRBJ2-3